This T cell receptor (beta chain) is from a study of blood T cell repertoires in COVID-19. At the level of the study: COVID-19 samples, acute and convalescent, were from the United States, Italy and Spain. Nucleic acid was either cDNA or gDNA, and it came from T cells, B-cell-depleted T cells, or PBMCs.

Source study methods: Cell counts per sample came from amplifying reference gene primers. TCRdb's copy holds only in-frame clones and misses some; the assay was immunoSEQ multiplex PCR. V and J calls and clone size are copied from that table; D and trimming were computed from the DNA. There are roughly 100,000 clones in the sample; around 83% occur only once, and approximately 15% lies in the top ten. Germline loops: CDR1 SNHLY, CDR2 FYNNEI. V trimming: 5 bases; J trimming: 8 bases; junction bases outside the gene matches: 4. This CDR3 has 12 residues. This clone has ten or more counts. The TCR comes from a woman of 80 years or more with acute or convalescent COVID-19. The chain uses TRBV2 and TRBJ1-1; 8 positions agree with TRBD1. The sequenced material came from peripheral blood. CDR3 sequence reads: CASSPDRVEAFF. The CDR3 bases are TGTGCCAGCAGTCCGGACAGGGTCGAAGCTTTCTTT.